Listed below are T cell receptor beta chains from one sample, sequenced in a study of identical twins. TCRdb fed the 5' RACE reads into MiXCR, producing one record per CDR3 protein. Of over 600,000 distinct CDR3 sequences detected, 21% appear once; the ten largest clones hold about 4.5%. These same records also appear under a second study, on T cells expressing NK-cell markers.

Sequencing was carried out using PBMCs. All receptors derive from a young woman in good health. Each CDR3 is given with its conserved first and last residue.

CDR3: CSVREAFF
V: TRBV29-1
J: TRBJ1-1

CDR3: CASSFEGLTDTQYF
V: TRBV5-1
J: TRBJ2-3

CDR3: CATSRDVGQVNYGYTF
V: TRBV15
J: TRBJ1-2

CDR3: CATSHASGGANEQFF
V: TRBV24-1
J: TRBJ2-1

CDR3: CSARLGPETQYF
V: TRBV20-1
J: TRBJ2-5

CDR3: CSARVPDLNYGYTF
V: TRBV20-1
J: TRBJ1-2

CDR3: CAISESNRAGEAFF
V: TRBV10-3
J: TRBJ1-1

CDR3: CASSTRVTEAFF
V: TRBV6-6
J: TRBJ1-1

CDR3: CASHNEAGTDTQYF
V: TRBV2
J: TRBJ2-3

CDR3: CASSPNSWETQYF
V: TRBV18
J: TRBJ2-5

CDR3: CASSLGTGLHEQFF
V: TRBV5-6
J: TRBJ2-1

CDR3: CASSLKIRNTEAFF
V: TRBV5-6
J: TRBJ1-1

CDR3: CSAREFPTGFRTEAFF
V: TRBV20-1
J: TRBJ1-1

CDR3: CASSVGGTDTYEQYF
V: TRBV9
J: TRBJ2-7

CDR3: CASTLGGSLAVYNEQFF
V: TRBV9
J: TRBJ2-1

CDR3: CASSYTGQGARQPQHF
V: TRBV6-2/TRBV6-3
J: TRBJ1-5

CDR3: CASSQVWTGSYNEQFF
V: TRBV3-1
J: TRBJ2-1

CDR3: CASSSGGLAGNEQFF
V: TRBV6-2/TRBV6-3
J: TRBJ2-1

CDR3: CSARPQRGSYEQYF
V: TRBV20-1
J: TRBJ2-7

CDR3: CASSSPPGQWDNEQFF
V: TRBV12-3/TRBV12-4
J: TRBJ2-1

CDR3: CASSPSSAGVTQYF
V: TRBV7-2
J: TRBJ2-3

CDR3: CASSPAAYGYTF
V: TRBV3-1
J: TRBJ1-2

CDR3: CASSLGLAANIQYF
V: TRBV7-2
J: TRBJ2-4

CDR3: CATSDSQNEQFF
V: TRBV24-1
J: TRBJ2-1

CDR3: CSARPSSSYNEQFF
V: TRBV20-1
J: TRBJ2-1

CDR3: CASSFIHGGTDTQYF
V: TRBV12-3/TRBV12-4
J: TRBJ2-3

CDR3: CSAPGGGRNYEQYF
V: TRBV20-1
J: TRBJ2-7

CDR3: CASSLSPDTQYF
V: TRBV7-6
J: TRBJ2-3

CDR3: CASSPRNDPQYF
V: TRBV12-3/TRBV12-4
J: TRBJ2-3